Following are 8 T cell receptor beta chains from one sample sequenced in a study of vaccination effects on CD4 cells after COVID-19. Clones were read by immunoSEQ multiplex PCR, and TCRdb kept only the in-frame ones, dropping some. The repertoire includes tens of thousands of clones, 60% to 80% of them detected once, and 5.5% to 7% sits in the top ten. Their target antigens are unknown. Within the ViraFEST assay, antigen-specific CD4+ T cells underwent expansion with viral peptide pools prior to sequencing. CD4+ T cell isolation took place after 10 days of culture. Vaccine recipients, nucleocapsid antibody negative, had no prior SARS-CoV-2 infection. This material consisted of CD4+ T cells from PBMCs cultured with HCoV-OC43 spike peptides, taken before COVID-19 vaccination. Described subset: HCoV-OC43 spike overlapping peptide pool stimulation. The source of these receptors is a human donor who received a COVID-19 vaccine.

The chain recombines TRBV18 with TRBJ2-7; either TRBD1 or TRBD2 may supply D (5 bases each). The CDR3 is 14 amino acids. From germline, CDR1 is KGHSH and CDR2 LQKENI. Trimming took 3 bases from V and 5 from J, leaving 14 bases between them. The DNA of the CDR3 is TGTGCCAGCTCACCCCAGAGGGGATCGGACGAGCAGTACGTC. This gives the protein CASSPQRGSDEQYV.

V is TRBV12-1 and J is TRBJ2-3; the table's D call, TRBD2, has no DNA check behind it. TRBV12-1 is an annotated pseudogene. The CDR3 totals 15 residues. This chain's CDR3 is CASSSSGATTDTQYF. The DNA for the CDR3 is TGTGCCAGCAGCTCTAGCGGGGCCACCACAGATACGCAGTATTTT.

V is TRBV24-1 and J is TRBJ1-5; TRBD1 aligns across 11 bases. The CDR3 covers 17 residues. Germline CDR1 KGHDR, CDR2 SFDVKD. Losses at the gene ends were 2 bases for V and 6 bases for J; bases not matched to a gene: 8. The CDR3 nucleotides read TGTGCCACCAGTGATTCCCGACGGGACAGGGGGAGTCAGCCCCAGCATTTT. Protein: CATSDSRRDRGSQPQHF.

This chain joins TRBV30 and TRBJ2-2; the D gene is possibly TRBD1 (5 bases). Trimming pared 0 bases from V and 1 base from J, leaving 15 bases between. CDR3 length equals 17 residues. Germline CDR1 GTSNPN, CDR2 SVGIG (reference sequence). The CDR3 DNA is TGTGCCTGGAGTGTATTTCCCCCTAGGGGGAACACCGGGGAGCTGTTTTTT. It encodes CAWSVFPPRGNTGELFF.

The CDR3 DNA follows: TGTGCCAGCAGTGCCCCATCGACGGGCACAGATACGCAGTATTTT. It yields the protein CASSAPSTGTDTQYF. This chain links TRBV28 with TRBJ2-3; D is undetermined. The germline gives CDR1 MDHEN, CDR2 SYDVKM. Trimming shortened V by 5 bases and J by 1 base, and 13 bases separated the two germline ends. This CDR3 spans 15 amino acids.

The J gene is TRBJ2-3, the V gene TRBV5-4, with TRBD1 matching over 9 bases. CDR1 and CDR2 from the germline V gene are SGHNT and YYREEE (reference sequence). Trimming cost V 4 bases and J 3 bases; bases outside gene matches: 3. The CDR3 consists of 14 residues. In DNA, the CDR3 is TGTGCCAGCAGCGTGGACAGGGGAACAGATACGCAGTATTTT. It encodes CASSVDRGTDTQYF.

The chain has TRBV28 and TRBJ1-1; D call uncertain. The CDR3 is 13 residues long. Germline V lookup: CDR1 MDHEN, CDR2 SYDVKM. Trimming shortened V by 2 bases and J by 5 bases, and 9 bases separated the two germline ends. CDR3 nucleotides: TGTGCCAGCAGTTTAAACGACGGGACTGAAGCTTTCTTT. The encoded protein is CASSLNDGTEAFF.

V and J are TRBV18 and TRBJ2-5, with unresolved D. Germline-derived CDR1 and CDR2 are KGHSH and LQKENI. The V gene lost 3 bases and the J gene lost 3 bases, with 8 bases spanning the gap. This CDR3 spans 13 amino acids. For the CDR3, the DNA is TGTGCCAGCTCACCGGGGTGGAAAGAGACCCAGTACTTC. Protein: CASSPGWKETQYF.